What follows describes a single T cell receptor beta chain. TCRdb reanalysed the RT-PCR reads using MiXCR and keeps one entry per CDR3 protein. The sample includes roughly 160,000 distinct CDR3 sequences, around a tenth seen only once; the top ten take about 40%. The sample comes from a study of response to subunit inactivated influenza vaccine. The CDR3 totals 15 residues. Germline lookup yields CDR1 DFQATT and CDR2 SNEGSKA (reference sequence). V lost 6 bases and J lost 2, with 18 bases in between. The source material was CD8+ T cells sorted from PBMCs, sampled around 25 months after vaccination. The receptor comes from a man aged 50 to 75 who received an inactivated influenza vaccine. This sequence joins TRBV20-1 and TRBJ2-3, with D perhaps being TRBD1 or TRBD2 (6 bases each). The CDR3 sequence is CSATPGAESTDTQYF. CDR3 nucleotide sequence: TGCAGTGCAACCCCGGGGGCCGAGTCCACAGATACGCAGTATTTT.